Below are 7 T cell receptor beta chains sequenced from a single sample in a study of OX40 agonist ivuxolimab in advanced cancers. Profiled with immunoSEQ multiplex PCR; TCRdb holds only in-frame clones, not every one. The profile shows tens of thousands of clones, around 80% of them singletons. This specimen was CD4+ or CD8+ T cells sorted from blood, taken in a trial of the OX40 agonist ivuxolimab. Receptors were obtained from an adult with an advanced solid tumor such as melanoma, head and neck, liver or kidney cancer.

Worth noting for this clone: An end of the junction does not agree with germline; a read error may underlie this. The rearrangement joins TRBV11-2 to TRBJ1-1, with a weak D call TRBD1 (6 bases). CDR1 and CDR2 (germline): SGHAT, FQNNGV. CDR3 length: 15 residues. The CDR3 nucleotides are TGCGCCAGCAGCACAGACGGGACACTGAACACTGAAGCTTTCTTT. Amino acids: CASSTDGTLNTEAFF.

By share of the sample, this clone is medium-sized. The rearrangement links TRBV19 to TRBJ2-7; perhaps TRBD1 as D (5 bases). Between the trimmed V and J ends, which lost 5 bases and 3 bases, there was a span of 11 bases. CDR1 and CDR2 from the germline V gene are LNHDA and SQIVND (reference sequence). This CDR3 is 13 amino acids long. The CDR3 nucleotides read TGTGCCAGTAGTGTCAGGGCTAGCTACGAGCAGTACTTC. Amino acids: CASSVRASYEQYF.

The CDR3 loop is CATSRGGRSEQFF. Here the CDR3 DNA reads TGTGCCACCAGCAGAGGAGGTCGGAGTGAGCAGTTCTTC. The chain employs TRBV15 and TRBJ2-1; D remains unclear. The length of the CDR3 is 13 residues. Germline V lookup: CDR1 LNHNV, CDR2 YYDKDF (reference sequence). The ends were cut back, 1 base at V and 9 bases at J, with 10 bases in the middle.

The V and J genes are TRBV10-2 and TRBJ2-7; D gene uncertain. The CDR3 sequence is 12 residues long. The germline V gene has CDR1 WSHSY and CDR2 SAAADI. V lost 3 bases and J 3 bases, leaving 6 bases between the germline ends. The CDR3, as DNA: TGCGCCAGCAGTGATGACCGCTACGAGCAGTACTTC. Its translation is CASSDDRYEQYF.

The V call is TRBV19, the J call TRBJ2-2; D gene ambiguous. V lost 3 bases and J lost 4, with 6 bases in between. This CDR3 has 13 residues. Germline values: CDR1 LNHDA, CDR2 SQIVND (reference sequence). DNA of the CDR3: TGTGCCAGTAGTATCATGTCCACCGGGGAGCTGTTTTTT. It encodes CASSIMSTGELFF.

Of note for this clone: The junction departs from the called germline gene at one end, perhaps through a read error. The J gene is TRBJ2-7, the V gene TRBV7-2; no reliable D call. From germline, CDR1 is SGHTA and CDR2 FQGNSA. The CDR3 contains 12 residues. CDR3 nucleotides: TGTGCCAGCAGCTTAAACTCCCACGAGCAGTACTTC. Translation gives CASSLNSHEQYF. Together with reference TRBV7-2 and TRBJ2-7, the CDR3 gives the full variable domain: GAGVSQSPSNKVTEKGKDVELRCDPISGHTALYWYRQSLGQGLEFLIYFQGNSAPDKSGLPSDRFSAERTGGSVSTLTIQRTQQEDSAVYLCASSLNSHEQYFGPGTRLTVT.

As regards this clone: The junction does not match germline at one end; this may be a read error. The chain combines TRBV5-4 with TRBJ1-1, with D unresolved. Germline values: CDR1 SGHNT, CDR2 YYREEE (reference sequence). The CDR3 runs to 17 residues. This CDR3 is CASSQKNRGILNTEAFF. The CDR3 DNA sequence: TGCGCCAGCAGCCAAAAGAACCGAGGGATATTGAACACTGAAGCTTTCTTT.